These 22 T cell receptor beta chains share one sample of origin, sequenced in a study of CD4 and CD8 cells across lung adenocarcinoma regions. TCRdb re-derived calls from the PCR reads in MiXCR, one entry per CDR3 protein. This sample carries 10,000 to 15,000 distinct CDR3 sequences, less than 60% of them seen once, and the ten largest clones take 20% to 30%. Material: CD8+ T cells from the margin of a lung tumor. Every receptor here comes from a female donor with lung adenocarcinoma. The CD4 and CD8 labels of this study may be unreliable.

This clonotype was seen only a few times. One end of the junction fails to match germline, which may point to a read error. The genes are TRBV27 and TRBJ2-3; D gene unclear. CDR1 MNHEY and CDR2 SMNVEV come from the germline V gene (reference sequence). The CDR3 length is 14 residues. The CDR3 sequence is CASGILSRTETQYF. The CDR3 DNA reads TGTGCCAGCGGGATCTTATCCCGCACAGAGACGCAGTATTTC.

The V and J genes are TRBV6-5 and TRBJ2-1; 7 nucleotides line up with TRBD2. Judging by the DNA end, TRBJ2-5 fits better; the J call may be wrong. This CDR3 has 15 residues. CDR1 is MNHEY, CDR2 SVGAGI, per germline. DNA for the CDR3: TGTGCCAGCAGTTACGCAGCGCGGGGGTGGGAGACCCAGTACTTC. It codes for CASSYAARGWETQYF.

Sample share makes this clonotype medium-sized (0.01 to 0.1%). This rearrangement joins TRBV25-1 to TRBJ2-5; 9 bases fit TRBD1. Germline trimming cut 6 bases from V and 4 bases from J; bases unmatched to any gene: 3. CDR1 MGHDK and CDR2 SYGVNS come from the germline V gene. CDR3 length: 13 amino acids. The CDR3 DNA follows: TGTGCCAGCAGGACAGGGGGGGGAGAGACCCAGTACTTC. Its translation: CASRTGGGETQYF.

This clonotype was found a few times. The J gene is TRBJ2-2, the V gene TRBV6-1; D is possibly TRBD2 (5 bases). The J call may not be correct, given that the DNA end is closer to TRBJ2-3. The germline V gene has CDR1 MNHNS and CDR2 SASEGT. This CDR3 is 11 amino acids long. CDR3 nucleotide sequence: TGTGCCAGCTGGTCCACCGGGGAGCAGTATTTT. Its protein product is CASWSTGEQYF.

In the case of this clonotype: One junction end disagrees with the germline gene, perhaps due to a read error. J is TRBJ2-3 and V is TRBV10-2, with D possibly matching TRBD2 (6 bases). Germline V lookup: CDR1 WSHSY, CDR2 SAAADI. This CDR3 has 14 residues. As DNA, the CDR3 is TGCGCCAGCAGTGAGGGGCGGGACCCAGATACCCAGTATTTT. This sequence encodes CASSEGRDPDTQYF.

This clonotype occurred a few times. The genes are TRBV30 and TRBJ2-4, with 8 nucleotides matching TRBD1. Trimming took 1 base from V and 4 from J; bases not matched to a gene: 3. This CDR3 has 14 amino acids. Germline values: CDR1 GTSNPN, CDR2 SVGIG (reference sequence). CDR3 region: CAWSAGGIKNIQYF. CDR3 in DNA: TGTGCCTGGAGTGCAGGGGGCATAAAAAACATTCAGTACTTC.

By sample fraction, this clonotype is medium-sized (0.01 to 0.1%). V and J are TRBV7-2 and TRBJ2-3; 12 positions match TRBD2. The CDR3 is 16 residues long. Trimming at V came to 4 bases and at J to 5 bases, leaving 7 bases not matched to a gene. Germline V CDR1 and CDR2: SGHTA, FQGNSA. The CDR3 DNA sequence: TGTGCCAGCAGCTCCTCTAGCGGGGGGGCCCAAGATACGCAGTATTTT. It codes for CASSSSSGGAQDTQYF.

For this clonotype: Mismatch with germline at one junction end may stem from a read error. The chain's CDR3 is CASSQVSGGGPDTQYF. The CDR3 DNA reads as TGTGCCAGCAGCCAAGTTAGCGGGGGAGGCCCAGATACGCAGTACTTT. The genes are TRBV4-2 and TRBJ2-3; TRBD2 aligns across 9 bases. The CDR3 totals 16 residues. The V gene's germline CDR1 is LGHNA and CDR2 YNFKEQ.

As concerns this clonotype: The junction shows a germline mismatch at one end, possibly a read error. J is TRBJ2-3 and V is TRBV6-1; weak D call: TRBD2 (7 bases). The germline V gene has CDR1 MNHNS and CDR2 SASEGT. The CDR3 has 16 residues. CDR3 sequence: CASRRTGGEGSDTQYF. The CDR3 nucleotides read TGTGCCAGCAGGCGCACGGGGGGCGAAGGCTCAGATACTCAGTACTTT.

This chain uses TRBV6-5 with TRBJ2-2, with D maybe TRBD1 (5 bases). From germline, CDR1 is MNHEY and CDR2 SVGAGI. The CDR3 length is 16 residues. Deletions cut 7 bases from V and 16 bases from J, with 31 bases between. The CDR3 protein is CASTFARAVNTGTQFF. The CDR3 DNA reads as TGTGCCAGCACTTTCGCCCGGGCAGTGAACACAGGTACGCAGTTTTTT.

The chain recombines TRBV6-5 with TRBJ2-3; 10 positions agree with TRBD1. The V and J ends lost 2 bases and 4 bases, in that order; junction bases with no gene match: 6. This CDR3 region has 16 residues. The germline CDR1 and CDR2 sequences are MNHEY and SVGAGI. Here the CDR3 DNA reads TGTGCCAGCAGTTACACATCCGGGACAGGGGCAGATACGCAGTATTTT. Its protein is CASSYTSGTGADTQYF.

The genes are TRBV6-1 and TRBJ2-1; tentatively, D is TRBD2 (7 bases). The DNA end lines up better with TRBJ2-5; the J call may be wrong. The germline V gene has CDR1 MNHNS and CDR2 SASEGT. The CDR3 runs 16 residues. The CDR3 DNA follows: TGTGCCAGCAGGGGGGGGGGGGGCCGTGACCAAGAGACCCAGTACTTC. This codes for CASRGGGGRDQETQYF.

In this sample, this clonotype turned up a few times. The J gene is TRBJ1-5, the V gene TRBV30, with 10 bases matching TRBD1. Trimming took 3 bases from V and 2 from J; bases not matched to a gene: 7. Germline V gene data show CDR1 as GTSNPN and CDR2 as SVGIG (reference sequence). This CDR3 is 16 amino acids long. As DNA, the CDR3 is TGTGCCTGGAGAGGACAGGGGGGAGGGGGCAATCAGCCCCAGCATTTT. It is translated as CAWRGQGGGGNQPQHF.

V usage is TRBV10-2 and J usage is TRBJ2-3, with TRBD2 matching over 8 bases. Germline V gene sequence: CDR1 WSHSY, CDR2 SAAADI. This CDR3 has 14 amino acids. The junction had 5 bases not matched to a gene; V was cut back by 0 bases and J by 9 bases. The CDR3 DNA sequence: TGCGCCAGCAGTGAGTCCGGCGGGGGGAGGACGCAGTATTTT. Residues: CASSESGGGRTQYF.

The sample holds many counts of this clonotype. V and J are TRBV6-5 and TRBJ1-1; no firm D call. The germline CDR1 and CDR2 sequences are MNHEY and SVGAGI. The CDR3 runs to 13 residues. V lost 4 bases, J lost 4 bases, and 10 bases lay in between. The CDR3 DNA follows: TGTGCCAGCAGTTTGTCGACGTCCACTGAAGCTTTCTTT. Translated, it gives CASSLSTSTEAFF.

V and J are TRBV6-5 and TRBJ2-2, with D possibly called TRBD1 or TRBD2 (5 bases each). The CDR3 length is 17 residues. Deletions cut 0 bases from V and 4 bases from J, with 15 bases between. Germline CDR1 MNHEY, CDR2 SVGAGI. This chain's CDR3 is CASSYSGTLMPTGELFF. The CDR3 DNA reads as TGTGCCAGCAGTTACTCAGGGACGTTAATGCCCACCGGGGAGCTGTTTTTT.

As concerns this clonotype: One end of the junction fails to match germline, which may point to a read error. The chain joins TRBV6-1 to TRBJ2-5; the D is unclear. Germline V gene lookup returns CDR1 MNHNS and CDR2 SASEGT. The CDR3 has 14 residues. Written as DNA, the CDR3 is TGTGCCAGCAGTGAAGCCGGTGACCAAGATACGCAGTACTTT. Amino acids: CASSEAGDQDTQYF.

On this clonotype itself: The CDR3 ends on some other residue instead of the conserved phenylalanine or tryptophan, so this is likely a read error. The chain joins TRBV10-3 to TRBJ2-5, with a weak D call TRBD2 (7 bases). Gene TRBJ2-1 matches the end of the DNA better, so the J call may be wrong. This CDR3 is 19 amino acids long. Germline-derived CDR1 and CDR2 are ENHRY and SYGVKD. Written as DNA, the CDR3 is TGTGCCATCAGCGTAGGGGAGGGGGGACTGACCTCCGGACAAGAGACCCAGTTCTTG. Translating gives CAISVGEGGLTSGQETQFL.

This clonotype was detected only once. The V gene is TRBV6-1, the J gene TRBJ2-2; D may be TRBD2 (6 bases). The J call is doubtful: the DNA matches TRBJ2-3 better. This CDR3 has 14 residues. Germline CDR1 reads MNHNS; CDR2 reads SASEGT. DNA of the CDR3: TGTGCCAGCAAAGGGACTGTGAGTACCGAGAAGCAGTATTTT. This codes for CASKGTVSTEKQYF.

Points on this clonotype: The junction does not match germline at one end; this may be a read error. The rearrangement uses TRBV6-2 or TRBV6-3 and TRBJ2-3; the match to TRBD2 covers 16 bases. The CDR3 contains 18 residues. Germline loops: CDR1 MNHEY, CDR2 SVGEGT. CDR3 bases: TGTGCGAGTACCTGCAGGGGACTAGCGGGGGGGGACACAGAGACGCAGTATTTT. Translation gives CASTCRGLAGGDTETQYF.

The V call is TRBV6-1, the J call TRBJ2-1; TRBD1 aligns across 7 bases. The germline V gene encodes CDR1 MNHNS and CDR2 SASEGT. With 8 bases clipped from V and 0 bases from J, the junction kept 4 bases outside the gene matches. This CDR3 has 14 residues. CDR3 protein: CASQGVSSYNEQFF. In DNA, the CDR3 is TGTGCCAGCCAGGGGGTTAGCTCCTACAATGAGCAGTTCTTC.

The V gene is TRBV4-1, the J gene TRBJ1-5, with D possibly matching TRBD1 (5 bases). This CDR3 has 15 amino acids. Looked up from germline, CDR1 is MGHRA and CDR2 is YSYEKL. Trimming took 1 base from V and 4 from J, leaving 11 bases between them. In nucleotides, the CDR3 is TGCGCCAGCAGCCAAGTAAGGGGAAGGAATCAGCCCCAGCATTTT. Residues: CASSQVRGRNQPQHF.